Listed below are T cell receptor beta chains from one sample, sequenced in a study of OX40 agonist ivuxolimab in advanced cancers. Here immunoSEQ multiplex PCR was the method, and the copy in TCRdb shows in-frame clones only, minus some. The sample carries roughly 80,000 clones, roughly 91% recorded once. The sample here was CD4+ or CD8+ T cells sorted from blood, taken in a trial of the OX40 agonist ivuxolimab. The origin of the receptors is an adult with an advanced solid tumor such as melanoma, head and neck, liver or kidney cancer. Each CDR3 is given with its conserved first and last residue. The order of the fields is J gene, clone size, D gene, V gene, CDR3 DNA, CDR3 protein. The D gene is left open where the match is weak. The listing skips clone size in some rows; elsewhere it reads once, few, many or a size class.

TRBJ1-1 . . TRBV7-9 TGTGCCAGCAGCTTCGGAGGGAACACTGAAGCTTTCTTT CASSFGGNTEAFF
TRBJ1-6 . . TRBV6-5 TGTGCCAGCAGTTACCCTAATTCACCCCTCCACTTT CASSYPNSPLHF
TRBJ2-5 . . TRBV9 TGTGCCAGCAGCGAGGCCCCCCGGGAGCCCCCGACCCAGTACTTC CASSEAPREPPTQYF
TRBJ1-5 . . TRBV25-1 TGTGCCAGCAGTGCCGCCGGTAATCAGCCCCAGCATTTT CASSAAGNQPQHF
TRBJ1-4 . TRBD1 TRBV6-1 TGTGCCAGCAGTGACCCGGGACAGGGGGGGAGCGAAAAACTGTTTTTT CASSDPGQGGSEKLFF
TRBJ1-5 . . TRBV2 TGTGCCAGCAGTGCGACAACAGCAGATCAGCCCCAGCATTTT CASSATTADQPQHF
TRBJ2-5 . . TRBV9 TGTGCCAGCGGCTCCGGGAGCCCCGGAGGGACCCAGTACTTC CASGSGSPGGTQYF
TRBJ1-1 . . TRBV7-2 TGTGCCAGCAGCTTAAAGGGTACTGAAGCTTTCTTT CASSLKGTEAFF
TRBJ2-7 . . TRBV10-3 TGTGCCAGCAGTCAACGTCAGGGATTAGAGCAGTACTTC CASSQRQGLEQYF
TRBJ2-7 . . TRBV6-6 TGTGCCAGCAGTCCCGAGAGGGGCCCCCTCTACGAGCAGTACTTC CASSPERGPLYEQYF
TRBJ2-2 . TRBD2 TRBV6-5 TGTGCCAGCAGTTACGCGGGGGGGAACACCGGGGAGCTGTTTTTT CASSYAGGNTGELFF
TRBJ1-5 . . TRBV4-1 TGCGCCAGCAGCCAAGACAGGAATCAGCCCCAGCATTTT CASSQDRNQPQHF
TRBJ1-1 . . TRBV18 TGTGCCAGCTCACCAGTAATGAACACTGAAGCTTTCTTT CASSPVMNTEAFF
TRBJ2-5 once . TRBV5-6 TGTGCCAGCAGCTTGCAGGGGAGAGTGAGAGAGACCCAGTACTTC CASSLQGRVRETQYF
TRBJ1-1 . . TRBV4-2 TGTGCCAGCAGCCAAGCCCCTGGGGAGCGGGGGGTTTTCTTT CASSQAPGERGVFF
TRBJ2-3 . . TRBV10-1 TGCGCCAGCAGTGGGAATGGGGGACCCCCAGATACGCAGTATTTT CASSGNGGPPDTQYF
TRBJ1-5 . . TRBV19 TGTGCCAGTAGTATAGCGGTGGGCAATCAGCCCCAGCATTTT CASSIAVGNQPQHF
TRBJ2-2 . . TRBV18 TGTGCCAGCTCGAACAGGGACACCGGGGAGCTGTTTTTT CASSNRDTGELFF
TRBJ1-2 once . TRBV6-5 TGTGCCAGCAGTTCGAAGGGGGAAATGGGCTACACCTTC CASSSKGEMGYTF
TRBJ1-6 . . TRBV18 TGTGCCAGCTCACTTCAGGGGTCGGATAATTCACCCCTCCACTTT CASSLQGSDNSPLHF
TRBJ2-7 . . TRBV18 TGTGCCAGCTCACAGGGGACTTCCAGCTCCTACGAGCAGTACTTC CASSQGTSSSYEQYF
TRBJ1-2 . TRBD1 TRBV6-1 TGTGCCAGCAGTGAAGACGTGACAGGGTCCTATGGCTACACCTTC CASSEDVTGSYGYTF
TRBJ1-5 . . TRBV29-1 TGCAGCGTTGTTTCGGATAACAATAGCAATCAGCCCCAGCATTTT CSVVSDNNSNQPQHF
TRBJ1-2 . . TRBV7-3 TGTGCCAGCAGCTTAGGTGCAGGGCTGGGCTACACCTTC CASSLGAGLGYTF
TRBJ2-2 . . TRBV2 TGTGCCAGGCAGGGGGGCTCGCGGACCGGGGAGCTGTTTTTT CARQGGSRTGELFF
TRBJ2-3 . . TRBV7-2 TGTGCCAGCAGCCTCGGAGGTCCTAGCACAGATACGCAGTATTTT CASSLGGPSTDTQYF
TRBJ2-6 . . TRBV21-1 TGTGCCAGCAGCAAAAGATGGGGTGGGGCTAGCGTAACTGGGGCCAACGTCCTGACTTTC CASSKRWGGASVTGANVLTF
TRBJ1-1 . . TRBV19 TGTGCCAGTAGTATAGATTCGTATCAGACTCTGAACACTGAAGCTTTCTTT CASSIDSYQTLNTEAFF
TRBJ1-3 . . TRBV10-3 TGTGCCATCAGCCCCGACGTGGGCTCTGGAAACACCATATATTTT CAISPDVGSGNTIYF
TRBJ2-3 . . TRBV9 TGTGCCAGCAGCGAGCCCGGGGTGACTAGCACAGATACGCAGTATTTT CASSEPGVTSTDTQYF
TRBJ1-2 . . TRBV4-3 TGCGCCAGCAGCCAAGGAAGTAACACAGGCGAGTACTATGGCTACACCTTC CASSQGSNTGEYYGYTF
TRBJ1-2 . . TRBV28 TGTGCCAGCAGTTTAGGACGGTCCTATGGCTACACCTTC CASSLGRSYGYTF
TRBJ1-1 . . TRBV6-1 TGTGCCAGCAGTGGGACACTGAACACTGAAGCTTTCTTT CASSGTLNTEAFF
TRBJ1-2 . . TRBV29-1 TGCAGCTCTGAGGACAGCTATGGCTACACCTTC CSSEDSYGYTF
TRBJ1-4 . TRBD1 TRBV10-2 TGCGCCAGCAGGCGACAGGGGCGAGGCGAAAAACTGTTTTTT CASRRQGRGEKLFF
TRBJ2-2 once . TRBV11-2 TGTGCCAGCAGCTTGAACACCGGGGAGCTGTTTTTT CASSLNTGELFF